The T cell receptor beta chain described here comes from a study of response to subunit inactivated influenza vaccine (dated by TCRdb to 2017 to 2018). At the level of the whole study: The study used deep quantitative T cell receptor repertoire profiling to track responses to a trivalent subunit inactivated influenza vaccine. Here is what the overall study found, with its caveats: According to the authors, only a limited number of new T cells may be recruited by each seasonal influenza vaccination.

Concerning this clonotype itself: Its antigen specificity is not known. No base qualities exist here, and no much larger clone lies one base off it.

The receptor library was made with RT-PCR. TCRdb names Illumina HiSeq 2500 as the instrument used. In TCRdb, the public reads were trimmed at Q25 with fastp and aligned with MiXCR, with productive beta chains retained. Each record represents a unique CDR3 protein, reported with the most common genes and DNA among its rows. The sample has around 710,000 distinct CDR3 sequences on record, 11% to 15% of them singletons. The top ten constitute 6.5% to 8.5% of the sample. Measured from the cysteine to the phenylalanine, the CDR3 is 20 residues long. Of the read, only the CDR3 DNA is kept; its 60 bases are in frame from base 1. Germline trimming: 6 bases from V, 3 bases from J; junction bases outside gene matches: 24. The germline V gene sets CDR1 to SGHRS and CDR2 to YFSETQ.

The TCR sequence derives from a man aged 50 to 59 who received an inactivated influenza vaccine. Donor details come from another sample of the same person, matched by shared clones. The sequenced sample was PBMCs from blood, obtained less than 15 days before vaccination. The chain was built from TRBV5-1 and TRBJ2-1; 7 central bases correspond to TRBD1. The CDR3 corresponds to CASIRLEVWRQGALYNEQFF. The sequenced DNA is TGCGCCAGCATTAGGTTAGAGGTGTGGAGACAGGGAGCTCTCTACAATGAGCAGTTCTTC.